This entry lists 14 T cell receptor beta chains sequenced from one sample in a study of human T cells and chemical hapten exposure. TCRdb re-called the 5' RACE reads through MiXCR, storing one row per CDR3 protein. The sample contains approximately 140,000 distinct CDR3 sequences, roughly 4% of which appear only once. Unfractionated whole blood yielded total RNA. The receptors derive from a female donor in good health.

This clonotype showed up many times. V usage is TRBV27 and J usage is TRBJ1-5, with no clear D. The V and J ends lost 6 bases and 0 bases respectively, with 15 bases between them. From germline, CDR1 is MNHEY and CDR2 SMNVEV (reference sequence). This CDR3 is built from 16 residues. The CDR3 spells CASRVRSVLSNQPQHF. CDR3 coding DNA: TGTGCCAGCAGGGTAAGGTCAGTGCTTAGCAATCAGCCCCAGCATTTT.

This clonotype was found many times. The chain joins TRBV12-3 or TRBV12-4 to TRBJ1-1; D unclear. The CDR3 length is 13 residues. V was pared by 6 bases and J by 5 bases, with 13 bases between. CDR3 in DNA: TGTGCCAGCAGCCTCCTGCGGGGAACTGAAGCTTTCTTT. Translating gives CASSLLRGTEAFF.

This clonotype was found many times. The J gene is TRBJ1-4, the V gene TRBV25-1, with a weak D call TRBD1 (5 bases). The germline V and J ends were trimmed by 6 bases and 2 bases, with 16 bases remaining between them. The CDR3 is 16 residues long. The V gene's germline CDR1 is MGHDK and CDR2 SYGVNS. CDR3 loop: CASSAGVVSTNEKLFF. DNA of the CDR3: TGTGCCAGCAGCGCGGGGGTAGTTTCGACTAATGAAAAACTGTTTTTT.

This clonotype was observed at least ten times. The CDR3 region has the DNA TGTGCCAGCAGTAAATTTAGGGGGGGACTAGCGGGGGATAATGAGCAGTTCTTC. Translating gives CASSKFRGGLAGDNEQFF. This chain uses TRBV27 with TRBJ2-1; 14 nucleotides agree with TRBD2. Germline V gene sequence: CDR1 MNHEY, CDR2 SMNVEV (reference sequence). This CDR3 comprises 18 residues. V was pared by 5 bases and J by 7 bases, with 13 bases of the junction left unmatched.

Many counts were recorded for this clonotype. This chain uses TRBV20-1 with TRBJ2-3; possibly TRBD2 for D (6 bases). The CDR3 has 16 residues. CDR1 and CDR2 (germline): DFQATT, SNEGSKA (reference sequence). The germline V and J ends were trimmed by 3 bases and 3 bases, with 19 bases remaining between them. The CDR3 DNA reads TGCAGTGCTAGCCACGGGCTGACCCGGGGGACAGATACGCAGTATTTT. Translating gives CSASHGLTRGTDTQYF.

This clonotype was seen many times. This chain joins TRBV30 and TRBJ2-7; D is perhaps TRBD2 (6 bases). Trimming removed 4 bases at V and 12 bases at J, with 28 bases between. The CDR3 extends over 15 amino acids. CDR1 and CDR2 (germline): GTSNPN, SVGIG (reference sequence). The CDR3 nucleotides are TGTGCCTGGATCGCCGGGACTTTGGCGAAAGGGCCTACGTACTTC. Encoded protein: CAWIAGTLAKGPTYF.

This clonotype was recorded at least ten times. The V and J genes are TRBV7-9 and TRBJ2-3; D is possibly TRBD1 (6 bases). Germline CDR1 is SEHNR and CDR2 is FQNEAQ (reference sequence). V dropped 3 bases and J dropped 3 bases, with 10 bases sitting between them. The CDR3 has 14 amino acids. CDR3 sequence reads: CASSFVRGTDTQYF. CDR3 coding DNA: TGTGCCAGCAGCTTCGTCAGGGGAACAGATACGCAGTATTTT. Combining the CDR3 with reference TRBV7-9 and TRBJ2-3 gives the whole variable domain DTGVSQNPRHKITKRGQNVTFRCDPISEHNRLYWYRQTLGQGPEFLTYFQNEAQLEKSRLLSDRFSAERPKGSFSTLEIQRTEQGDSAMYLCASSFVRGTDTQYFGPGTRLTVL.

There are many counts of this clonotype. This rearrangement joins TRBV5-5 to TRBJ1-4; maybe TRBD1 (6 bases). The germline V and J ends were trimmed by 4 bases and 5 bases, with 12 bases remaining between them. The CDR3 is 14 amino acids. The V gene's germline CDR1 is SGHKS and CDR2 YYEKEE (reference sequence). This chain's CDR3 is CASSRWDTNEKLFF. CDR3 DNA: TGTGCCAGCAGCCGTTGGGACACGAATGAAAAACTGTTTTTT.

This clonotype was picked up many times. The V and J genes are TRBV2 and TRBJ2-3; 12 nucleotides agree with TRBD2. The CDR3 loop spans 16 amino acids. J lost 3 bases, V lost 5 bases, and 6 bases had no gene match. CDR1 is SNHLY and CDR2 is FYNNEI in the germline V gene. The CDR3 region has the DNA TGTGCCAGCAGTCTCGGACTAGCGGGACCAACAGATACGCAGTATTTT. Translating it yields CASSLGLAGPTDTQYF.

This clonotype was found once. A much larger clone differs by one base, so this may be a read error. The chain couples TRBV5-4 to TRBJ2-1; D ambiguous. This CDR3 is built from 16 residues. Germline V gene data show CDR1 as SGHNT and CDR2 as YYREEE (reference sequence). CDR3 coding DNA: TGTGCCAGCAGCTTGGAGGCCGGAGAGAGTTACAATGGGCAGTTCTTC. This sequence encodes CASSLEAGESYNGQFF. The full variable domain, rest sourced from reference TRBV5-4 and TRBJ2-1, is ETGVTQSPTHLIKTRGQQVTLRCSSQSGHNTVSWYQQALGQGPQFIFQYYREEENGRGNFPPRFSGLQFPNYSSELNVNALELDDSALYLCASSLEAGESYNGQFFGPGTRLTVL.

CDR3 protein: CASSSMLGQGAGYEQYF. The DNA of the CDR3 is TGTGCCAGCAGTTCCATGTTAGGGCAGGGGGCTGGCTACGAGCAGTACTTC. This chain uses TRBV28 with TRBJ2-7; 8 positions match TRBD1. The J segment lost 3 bases and the V segment lost 4 bases, leaving 14 bases of the junction unmatched. Germline values: CDR1 MDHEN, CDR2 SYDVKM. The CDR3 has 17 residues.

This clonotype occurred a few times. The gene calls are TRBV3-1 and TRBJ1-4, with D tentatively TRBD1 (6 bases). The germline V gene has CDR1 LGHDT and CDR2 YNNKEL (reference sequence). The CDR3 is made up of 13 amino acids. Trimming shortened V by 3 bases and J by 8 bases, and 10 bases separated the two germline ends. In nucleotides, the CDR3 is TGTGCCAGCAGCCAGGACAGCGAGGAAAAACTGTTTTTT. Residues: CASSQDSEEKLFF.

The chain carries TRBV3-1 and TRBJ2-1, with D unresolved. The CDR3 consists of 15 residues. Trimming took off 4 bases at V and 4 bases at J, with 14 bases between the two ends. Germline V gene sequence: CDR1 LGHDT, CDR2 YNNKEL (reference sequence). The CDR3 DNA sequence: TGTGCCAGCAGCCGGCCGGCCGTGGGGTACAATGAGCAGTTCTTC. Translation: CASSRPAVGYNEQFF.

This clonotype has a handful of counts. A read error may be the cause here, since a much bigger clone is one base away. The gene calls are TRBV5-1 and TRBJ1-1, with TRBD1 matching 7 bases. The V segment lost 0 bases and the J segment 1 base; nucleotides outside the gene matches: 6. Germline CDR1 and CDR2: SGHRS and YFSETQ. The CDR3 runs 16 residues. For the CDR3, the DNA is TGCGCCAGCAGCTTGGTGACAGGGCCCGGGAACACTGAAGCTTTCTTT. Its translation: CASSLVTGPGNTEAFF.